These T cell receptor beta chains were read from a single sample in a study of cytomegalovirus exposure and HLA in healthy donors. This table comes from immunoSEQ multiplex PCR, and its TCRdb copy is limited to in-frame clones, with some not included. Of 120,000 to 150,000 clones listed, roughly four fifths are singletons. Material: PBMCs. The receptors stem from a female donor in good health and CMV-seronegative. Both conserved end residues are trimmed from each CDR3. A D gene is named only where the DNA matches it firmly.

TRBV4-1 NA ASSQQGMNTEAF
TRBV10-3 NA AISEGSPTDTQY
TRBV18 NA ASSPGDNRFLAKNIQY
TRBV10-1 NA ASSARINEQF
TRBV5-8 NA ASSLQGSRGDEQF
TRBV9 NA ASSVVSGTHNEQF
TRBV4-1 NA ASSQWDRGGSGANVLT
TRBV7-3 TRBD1 ASSPGQGVYEQY
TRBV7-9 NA AGAGGNEQF
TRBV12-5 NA ASGRRDSNQPQH
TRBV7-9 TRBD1 ASSLTGGNQPQH
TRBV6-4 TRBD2 ASSDSFLGGRAGNEQF
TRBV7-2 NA ASSLDSYSPNSPLH
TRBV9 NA ASSSAGTRSGELF